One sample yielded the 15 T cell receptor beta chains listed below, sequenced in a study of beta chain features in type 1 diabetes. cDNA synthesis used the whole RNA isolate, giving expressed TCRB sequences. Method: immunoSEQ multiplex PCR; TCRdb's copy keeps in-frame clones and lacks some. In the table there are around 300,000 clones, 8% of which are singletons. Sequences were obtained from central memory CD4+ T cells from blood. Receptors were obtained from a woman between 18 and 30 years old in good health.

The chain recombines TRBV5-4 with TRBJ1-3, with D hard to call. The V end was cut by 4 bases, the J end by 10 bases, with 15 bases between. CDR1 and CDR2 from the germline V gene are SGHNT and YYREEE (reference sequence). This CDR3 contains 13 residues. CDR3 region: CASSLPWLETIYF. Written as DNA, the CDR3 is TGTGCCAGCAGCCTACCTTGGCTGGAGACCATATATTTT.

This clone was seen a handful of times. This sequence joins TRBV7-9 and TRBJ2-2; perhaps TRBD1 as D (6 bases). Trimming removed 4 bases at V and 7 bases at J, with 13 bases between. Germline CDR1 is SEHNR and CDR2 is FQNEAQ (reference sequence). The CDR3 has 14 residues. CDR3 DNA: TGTGCCAGCAGCTCAGGGGCTGGGAACGGGGAGCTGTTTTTT. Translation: CASSSGAGNGELFF.

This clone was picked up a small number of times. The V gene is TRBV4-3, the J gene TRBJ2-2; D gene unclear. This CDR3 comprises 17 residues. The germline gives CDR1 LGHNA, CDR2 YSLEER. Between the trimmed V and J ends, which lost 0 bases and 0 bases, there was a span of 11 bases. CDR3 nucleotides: TGCGCCAGCAGCCAAGAATTCGGCATCTCGAACACCGGGGAGCTGTTTTTT. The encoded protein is CASSQEFGISNTGELFF.

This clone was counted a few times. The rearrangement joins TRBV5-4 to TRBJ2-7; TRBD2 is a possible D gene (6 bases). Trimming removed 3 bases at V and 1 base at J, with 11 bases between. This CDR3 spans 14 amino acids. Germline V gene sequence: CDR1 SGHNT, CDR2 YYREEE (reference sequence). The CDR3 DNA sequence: TGTGCCAGCAGCTCCACGGGGGAATCCTACGAGCAGTACTTC. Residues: CASSSTGESYEQYF.

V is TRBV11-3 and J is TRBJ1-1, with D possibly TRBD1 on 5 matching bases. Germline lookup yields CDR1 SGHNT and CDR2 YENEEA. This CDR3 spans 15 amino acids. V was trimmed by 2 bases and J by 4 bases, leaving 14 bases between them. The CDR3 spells CASSLMGQESTEAFF. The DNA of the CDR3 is TGTGCCAGCAGCTTAATGGGGCAGGAGAGCACTGAAGCTTTCTTT.

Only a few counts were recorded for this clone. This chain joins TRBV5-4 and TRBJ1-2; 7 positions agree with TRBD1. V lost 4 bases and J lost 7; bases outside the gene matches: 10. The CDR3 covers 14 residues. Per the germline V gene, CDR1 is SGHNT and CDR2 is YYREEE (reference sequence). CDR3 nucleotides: TGTGCCAGCAGCATTGACAGGGCTTCTGGTGGCTACACCTTC. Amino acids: CASSIDRASGGYTF.

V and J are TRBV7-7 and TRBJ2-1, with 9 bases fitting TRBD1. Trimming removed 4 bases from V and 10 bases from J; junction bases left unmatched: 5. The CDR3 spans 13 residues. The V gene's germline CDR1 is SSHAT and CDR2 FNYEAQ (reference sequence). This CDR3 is CASSSGTGLEQFF. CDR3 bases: TGTGCCAGCAGCTCGGGGACAGGGCTAGAGCAGTTCTTC.

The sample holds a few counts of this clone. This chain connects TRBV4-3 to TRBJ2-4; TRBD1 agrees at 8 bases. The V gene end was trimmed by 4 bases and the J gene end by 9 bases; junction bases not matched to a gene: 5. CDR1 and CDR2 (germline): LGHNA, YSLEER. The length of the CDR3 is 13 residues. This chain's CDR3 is CASSRAGTGIQYF. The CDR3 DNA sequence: TGCGCCAGCAGCCGAGCCGGGACAGGCATTCAGTACTTC.

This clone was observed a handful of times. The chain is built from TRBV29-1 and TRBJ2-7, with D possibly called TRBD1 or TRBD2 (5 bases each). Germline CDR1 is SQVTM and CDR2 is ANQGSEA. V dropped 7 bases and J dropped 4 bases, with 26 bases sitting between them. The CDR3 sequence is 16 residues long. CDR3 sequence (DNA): TGCAGCGCCAATAACCGGACCCGGGACCCACCGTACGAGCAGTACTTC. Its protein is CSANNRTRDPPYEQYF.

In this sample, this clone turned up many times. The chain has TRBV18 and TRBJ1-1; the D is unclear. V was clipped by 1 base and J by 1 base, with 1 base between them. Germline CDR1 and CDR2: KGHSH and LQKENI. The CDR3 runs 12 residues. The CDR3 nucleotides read TGTGCCAGCTCACCACAGAACACTGAAGCTTTCTTT. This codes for CASSPQNTEAFF.

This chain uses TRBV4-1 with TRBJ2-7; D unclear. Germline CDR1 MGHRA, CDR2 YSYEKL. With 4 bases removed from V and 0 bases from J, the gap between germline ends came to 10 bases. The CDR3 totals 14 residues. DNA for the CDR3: TGCGCCAGCAGCCCCGACCCCGGCTCCTACGAGCAGTACGTC. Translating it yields CASSPDPGSYEQYV.

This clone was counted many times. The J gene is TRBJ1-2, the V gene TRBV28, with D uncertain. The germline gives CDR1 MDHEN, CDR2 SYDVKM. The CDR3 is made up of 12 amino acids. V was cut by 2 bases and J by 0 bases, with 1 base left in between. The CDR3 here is CASSLANYGYTF. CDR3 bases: TGTGCCAGCAGTTTAGCTAACTATGGCTACACCTTC.

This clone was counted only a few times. This CDR3 reads CASSLGSGNTGELFF. DNA of the CDR3: TGTGCCAGCAGCTTAGGTTCAGGGAACACCGGGGAGCTGTTTTTT. The J gene is TRBJ2-2, the V gene TRBV7-9; D uncertain. CDR1 SEHNR and CDR2 FQNEAQ come from the germline V gene (reference sequence). Trimming shortened V by 1 base and J by 1 base, and 7 bases separated the two germline ends. CDR3 length: 15 residues. Together with reference TRBV7-9 and TRBJ2-2, the CDR3 gives the full variable domain: DTGVSQNPRHKITKRGQNVTFRCDPISEHNRLYWYRQTLGQGPEFLTYFQNEAQLEKSRLLSDRFSAERPKGSFSTLEIQRTEQGDSAMYLCASSLGSGNTGELFFGEGSRLTVL.

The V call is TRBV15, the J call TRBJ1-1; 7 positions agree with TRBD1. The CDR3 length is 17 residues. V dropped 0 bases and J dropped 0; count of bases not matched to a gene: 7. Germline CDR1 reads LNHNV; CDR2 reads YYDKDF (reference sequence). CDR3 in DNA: TGTGCCACCAGCAGAGATCAGGGGGTAACACTGAACACTGAAGCTTTCTTT. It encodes CATSRDQGVTLNTEAFF.

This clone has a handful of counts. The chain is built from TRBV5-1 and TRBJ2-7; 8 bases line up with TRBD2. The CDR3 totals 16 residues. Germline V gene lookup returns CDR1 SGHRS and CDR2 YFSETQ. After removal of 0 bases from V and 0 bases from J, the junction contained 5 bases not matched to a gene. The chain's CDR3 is CASSLVVGRASYEQYF. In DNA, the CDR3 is TGCGCCAGCAGCTTGGTCGTCGGGAGGGCCTCCTACGAGCAGTACTTC.